Listed here are 24 T cell receptor beta chains from one sample, sequenced in a study of cytomegalovirus exposure and HLA in healthy donors. TCRdb's table, derived via immunoSEQ multiplex PCR, lists solely in-frame clones and lacks some. The sample contains about 98,000 clones, 87% of which appear only once. Sample: PBMCs. All receptors derive from a woman aged 30 to 39 in good health and CMV-seronegative.

V usage is TRBV25-1 and J usage is TRBJ2-1, with 11 nucleotides matching TRBD2. The CDR3 sequence is 16 residues long. Unmatched junction bases numbered 9, after V lost 3 bases and J lost 8 bases. Germline V CDR1 and CDR2: MGHDK, SYGVNS. CDR3 nucleotides: TGTGCCAGCAGTGACGTCTGGACTAGCGGGTCCGATGAGCAGTTCTTC. Translation: CASSDVWTSGSDEQFF.

The rearrangement links TRBV6-1 to TRBJ2-7, with D tentatively TRBD1 (6 bases). The germline gives CDR1 MNHNS, CDR2 SASEGT. CDR3 length: 15 amino acids. V gave up 4 bases and J gave up 5 bases, with 18 bases separating them. For the CDR3, the DNA is TGTGCCAGCAGTGCCCAAGCGGCAGGGGACCACGAGCAGTACTTC. The encoded protein is CASSAQAAGDHEQYF.

The rearrangement links TRBV10-2 to TRBJ2-1; D remains ambiguous. Germline V gene lookup returns CDR1 WSHSY and CDR2 SAAADI. The CDR3 consists of 15 residues. V lost 4 bases and J 0 bases, leaving 10 bases between the germline ends. The CDR3 protein is CASSVSFSSYNEQFF. The CDR3 coding sequence is TGCGCCAGCAGTGTATCTTTCAGCTCCTACAATGAGCAGTTCTTC.

CDR3 protein: CASSQVDAGTNYGYTF. The CDR3 nucleotides read TGCGCCAGCAGCCAAGTCGATGCGGGGACTAACTATGGCTACACCTTC. The chain combines TRBV4-1 with TRBJ1-2; no clear D. Trimming left V 1 base short and J 0 bases short, with 12 bases between. The CDR3 contains 16 residues. The V gene's germline CDR1 is MGHRA and CDR2 YSYEKL.

This clone is a singleton in its sample. The chain uses TRBV29-1 and TRBJ2-5, with 8 bases matching TRBD2. V lost 7 bases, J lost 4 bases, and 8 bases stayed unmatched. CDR1 and CDR2 (germline): SQVTM, ANQGSEA. The CDR3 loop spans 13 amino acids. CDR3 residues: CSALAGGVETQYF. The CDR3 DNA reads as TGCAGCGCCCTGGCCGGGGGGGTAGAGACCCAGTACTTC.

The chain combines TRBV27 with TRBJ2-1; maybe TRBD1 (5 bases). Trimming removed 2 bases from V and 0 bases from J, with 8 bases in between. Germline V CDR1 and CDR2: MNHEY, SMNVEV (reference sequence). The CDR3 length is 15 residues. The CDR3 loop is CASSLKRGSYNEQFF. CDR3 DNA sequence: TGTGCCAGCAGTTTAAAAAGGGGCTCCTACAATGAGCAGTTCTTC.

The chain links TRBV7-3 to TRBJ2-2; TRBD2 matches 7 bases. Looked up from germline, CDR1 is SGHTA and CDR2 is FQGTGA. The CDR3 loop spans 15 amino acids. V shed 3 bases, J shed 2 bases, and the junction held 3 bases outside the gene matches. CDR3 residues: CASSLGGSNTGELFF. In DNA, the CDR3 is TGTGCCAGCAGCTTGGGCGGGAGCAACACCGGGGAGCTGTTTTTT.

The CDR3 DNA reads TGTGCCAGCAGTGGGCAGGGGGCAGGATTGGGTGAAAAACTGTTTTTT. As protein: CASSGQGAGLGEKLFF. The V and J genes are TRBV28 and TRBJ1-4, with 8 bases aligning to TRBD1. The CDR3 sequence is 16 residues long. Germline CDR1 and CDR2: MDHEN and SYDVKM. V lost 5 bases and J lost 7; bases outside the gene matches: 12.

The genes are TRBV7-6 and TRBJ2-2, with unresolved D. The V gene's germline CDR1 is SGHVS and CDR2 FNYEAQ. The CDR3 sequence is 16 residues long. V gave up 1 base and J gave up 2 bases, with 11 bases separating them. CDR3 sequence: CASSLVTHINTGELFF. For the CDR3, the DNA is TGTGCCAGCAGCTTAGTGACTCACATAAACACCGGGGAGCTGTTTTTT.

The chain is built from TRBV4-3 and TRBJ2-1; TRBD2 might be the D (6 bases). Trimming left V 8 bases short and J 7 bases short, with 21 bases between. Germline V gene sequence: CDR1 LGHNA, CDR2 YSLEER. The CDR3 contains 15 residues. CDR3 DNA sequence: TGCGCCAGCGGTCGGGTTATCGATAGCGGAAATGAGCAGTTCTTC. This sequence encodes CASGRVIDSGNEQFF.

The chain carries TRBV7-3 and TRBJ1-2; D is unresolved. V shed 3 bases and J shed 4 bases, with 9 bases lying between them. The CDR3 runs to 13 residues. Germline V gives CDR1 SGHTA, CDR2 FQGTGA. The CDR3 DNA follows: TGTGCCAGCAGCTTTCTCGGCGGCTATGGCTACACCTTC. This sequence encodes CASSFLGGYGYTF.

The chain links TRBV12-5 to TRBJ1-3; D is undetermined. This CDR3 spans 14 amino acids. Looked up from germline, CDR1 is LGHNT and CDR2 is FRNRAP. The ends were cut back, 7 bases at V and 8 bases at J, with 18 bases in the middle. CDR3 amino acids: CASAPPLRGYTIYF. As DNA, the CDR3 is TGTGCTAGTGCCCCCCCGCTCCGAGGATACACCATATATTTT.

The chain combines TRBV7-2 with TRBJ1-2; unclear D gene. Germline V gene sequence: CDR1 SGHTA, CDR2 FQGNSA. V lost 1 base to trimming and J lost 0 bases, with 9 bases between them. The CDR3 has 15 amino acids. For the CDR3, the DNA is TGTGCCAGCAGCTTAGGGGCTCTGTCTAACTATGGCTACACCTTC. As protein: CASSLGALSNYGYTF.

The rearrangement joins TRBV27 to TRBJ2-7; 7 nucleotides agree with TRBD2. Germline V CDR1 and CDR2: MNHEY, SMNVEV (reference sequence). The CDR3 sequence is 17 residues long. V lost 1 base to trimming and J lost 3 bases; unmatched junction nucleotides: 12. The CDR3 reads CASSLFSRGGPSYEQYF. The CDR3 DNA sequence: TGTGCCAGCAGTTTATTCTCTCGCGGGGGTCCAAGCTACGAGCAGTACTTC.

V and J are TRBV6-5 and TRBJ2-1; maybe TRBD2 (6 bases). V was pared by 0 bases and J by 7 bases, with 10 bases between. Germline CDR1 MNHEY, CDR2 SVGAGI. This CDR3 region has 14 residues. This chain's CDR3 is CASSYSGGWNEQFF. The CDR3 bases are TGTGCCAGCAGTTACTCGGGGGGATGGAATGAGCAGTTCTTC.

The rearrangement uses TRBV6-1 and TRBJ2-7, with D unresolved. The germline V and J ends were trimmed by 7 bases and 0 bases, with 13 bases remaining between them. Germline CDR1 reads MNHNS; CDR2 reads SASEGT. This CDR3 has 14 residues. The CDR3 DNA reads as TGTGCCAGCAACCGGTATGATAACTCCTACGAGCAGTACTTC. Its translation: CASNRYDNSYEQYF.

The chain has TRBV27 and TRBJ2-1; TRBD2 agrees at 13 bases. Per germline, CDR1 MNHEY and CDR2 SMNVEV (reference sequence). The CDR3 runs 14 residues. The trim removed 5 bases at V and 8 bases at J, leaving 3 bases unmatched. The CDR3 bases are TGTGCCAGCAGTATGACTAGCGGGGGGTATGAGCAGTTCTTC. This encodes CASSMTSGGYEQFF.

In regard to this clone: A read error may account for a junction end that differs from germline. The rearrangement joins TRBV5-4 to TRBJ2-7; tentative D call: TRBD1 (7 bases). CDR3 length: 14 residues. Germline loops: CDR1 SGHNT, CDR2 YYREEE (reference sequence). In nucleotides, the CDR3 is TGTGCCAGCAGCCCGGGCGGGACAGAAAAGTTGGGGACCTTC. It yields the protein CASSPGGTEKLGTF.

The chain is built from TRBV9 and TRBJ2-1, with D perhaps matching TRBD1 (5 bases). The CDR3 loop spans 15 amino acids. The ends were cut back, 0 bases at V and 8 bases at J, with 15 bases in the middle. CDR1 and CDR2 from the germline V gene are SGDLS and YYNGEE. In DNA, the CDR3 is TGTGCCAGCAGCGTAGATTTGGGGCAGGATCATGAGCAGTTCTTC. Residues: CASSVDLGQDHEQFF.

J is TRBJ1-1 and V is TRBV5-1; possible D gene TRBD1, 5 bases. Germline CDR1 and CDR2: SGHRS and YFSETQ. The V and J ends lost 2 bases and 3 bases respectively, with 14 bases between them. This CDR3 contains 15 residues. This chain's CDR3 is CASSFQGNRDTEAFF. DNA for the CDR3: TGCGCCAGCAGCTTCCAGGGTAATAGGGACACTGAAGCTTTCTTT.

This chain joins TRBV15 and TRBJ1-5; 7 positions agree with TRBD1. CDR3 size: 13 residues. J gave up 3 bases and V 6 bases, and 2 bases lay outside the gene matches. CDR1 LNHNV and CDR2 YYDKDF come from the germline V gene (reference sequence). In DNA, the CDR3 is TGTGCCACCAGAGGGGGCTTCAATCAGCCCCAGCATTTT. This sequence encodes CATRGGFNQPQHF.

The chain couples TRBV6-5 to TRBJ1-1; D is possibly TRBD1 (6 bases). Germline V gene sequence: CDR1 MNHEY, CDR2 SVGAGI. Trimming pared 6 bases from V and 7 bases from J, leaving 18 bases between. CDR3 length: 14 amino acids. This CDR3 is CASRTGRLRGEAFF. In DNA form, the CDR3 reads TGTGCCAGCAGGACAGGACGACTTAGGGGTGAAGCTTTCTTT.

The rearrangement uses TRBV6-1 and TRBJ1-3; 7 nucleotides align to TRBD1. Per germline, CDR1 MNHNS and CDR2 SASEGT. This CDR3 region has 12 residues. The V segment lost 8 bases and the J segment 8 bases; nucleotides outside the gene matches: 6. CDR3 residues: CASPGGWDTIYF. The CDR3 DNA reads as TGTGCCAGCCCAGGGGGGTGGGACACCATATATTTT.

The chain combines TRBV6-5 with TRBJ2-4, with 8 bases lining up with TRBD2. Germline assignment: CDR1 MNHEY and CDR2 SVGAGI. J gave up 11 bases and V 5 bases, and 14 bases lay outside the gene matches. The CDR3 consists of 15 residues. In DNA, the CDR3 is TGTGCCAGCAGTCCGGGGGGGCTAGCGGTCTCGGTTCAGTACTTC. It specifies CASSPGGLAVSVQYF.